Each of the 26 T cell receptor beta chains below was sequenced from the same sample in a study of identical twins. TCRdb reprocessed the 5' RACE reads via MiXCR and lists one record per CDR3 protein. The sample lists a few hundred thousand distinct CDR3 sequences; about 12% were seen once. The data also belong to a second study, concerning yellow fever vaccine responses in identical twins.

The sequenced sample was memory (CD45RO+) T cells sorted from blood. These receptors were collected from a woman between 18 and 29 years old in good health.

The genes are TRBV6-1 and TRBJ2-3, with a tentative D call TRBD1 (6 bases). This CDR3 contains 13 residues. V lost 5 bases, J lost 3 bases, and 9 bases lay in between. Germline V lookup: CDR1 MNHNS, CDR2 SASEGT. CDR3 protein: CASSRDRTDTQYF. The CDR3 nucleotides are TGTGCCAGCAGTCGCGACAGGACAGATACGCAGTATTTT.

This clonotype showed up just a few times. V gene TRBV12-3 or TRBV12-4 combines with J gene TRBJ2-2; 16 bases fit TRBD2. The trim removed 6 bases at V and 5 bases at J, leaving 3 bases unmatched. This CDR3 region has 16 residues. The CDR3 sequence is CASSGTSGRGTGELFF. In DNA, the CDR3 is TGTGCCAGCAGCGGGACTAGCGGGAGGGGTACCGGGGAGCTGTTTTTT.

This clonotype was counted only a few times. This rearrangement joins TRBV6-5 to TRBJ2-2; the D gene is possibly TRBD1 (5 bases). The CDR3 runs to 16 residues. Trimming removed 5 bases at V and 5 bases at J, with 18 bases between. Germline CDR1 and CDR2: MNHEY and SVGAGI. This chain's CDR3 is CASSLDWGGGTGELFF. The CDR3 DNA follows: TGTGCCAGCAGTCTCGACTGGGGCGGTGGGACCGGGGAGCTGTTTTTT.

This clonotype was seen ten or more times. The V call is TRBV28, the J call TRBJ1-5; 11 bases map to TRBD1. The CDR3 extends over 18 amino acids. The trim removed 3 bases at V and 1 base at J, leaving 8 bases unmatched. Germline CDR1 reads MDHEN; CDR2 reads SYDVKM. This CDR3 reads CASSFGTGGGVSNQPQHF. Here the CDR3 DNA reads TGTGCCAGCAGTTTCGGGACAGGGGGTGGCGTAAGCAATCAGCCCCAGCATTTT.

This clonotype has a handful of counts. The chain couples TRBV12-3 or TRBV12-4 to TRBJ2-7; D not certain. There are 10 residues in the CDR3. Trimming removed 8 bases from V and 4 bases from J, with 6 bases in between. CDR3: CASGLYEQYF. The DNA of the CDR3 is TGTGCCAGCGGTCTTTACGAGCAGTACTTC.

This clonotype was detected ten times or more. V usage is TRBV5-1 and J usage is TRBJ2-1, with 10 bases that match TRBD1. J was trimmed by 6 bases and V by 4 bases; bases with no gene match: 16. Germline V gene lookup returns CDR1 SGHRS and CDR2 YFSETQ. This CDR3 is 18 amino acids long. The CDR3 is CASSASPTGQGSRNEQFF. CDR3 nucleotide sequence: TGCGCCAGCAGCGCATCACCGACGGGACAGGGGTCCCGCAATGAGCAGTTCTTC.

This clonotype has just a few counts. The V and J genes are TRBV5-1 and TRBJ2-5; D may be TRBD2 (5 bases). Looked up from germline, CDR1 is SGHRS and CDR2 is YFSETQ. The CDR3 covers 14 residues. Trimming took off 0 bases at V and 5 bases at J, with 11 bases between the two ends. CDR3 nucleotide sequence: TGCGCCAGCAGCTTGGCCGGGGAGACGGAGACCCAGTACTTC. Residues: CASSLAGETETQYF.

The chain combines TRBV6-5 with TRBJ2-3; D uncertain. The length of the CDR3 is 15 residues. Germline CDR1 reads MNHEY; CDR2 reads SVGAGI. Trimming left V 0 bases short and J 3 bases short, with 10 bases between. In DNA form, the CDR3 reads TGTGCCAGCAGTTACTCAAGTCCGAATACAGATACGCAGTATTTT. Translation gives CASSYSSPNTDTQYF.

DNA of the CDR3: TGTGCCAGCAGCGTAGAAACCTTCACTGAAGCTTTCTTT. Translation: CASSVETFTEAFF. The chain links TRBV9 to TRBJ1-1; D remains unclear. Per the germline V gene, CDR1 is SGDLS and CDR2 is YYNGEE. This CDR3 spans 13 amino acids. The V gene lost 0 bases and the J gene lost 4 bases, with 7 bases spanning the gap.

This CDR3 is CASSLEAHEQYF. CDR3 in DNA: TGTGCCAGCAGCTTAGAGGCCCACGAGCAGTACTTC. The chain uses TRBV7-2 and TRBJ2-7, with D uncertain. Germline V gene sequence: CDR1 SGHTA, CDR2 FQGNSA. The CDR3 has 12 residues. The V end was cut by 1 base, the J end by 5 bases, with 6 bases between.

V is TRBV4-1 and J is TRBJ2-2; 8 nucleotides align to TRBD2. With 0 bases clipped from V and 0 bases from J, the junction kept 3 bases outside the gene matches. The CDR3 runs to 17 residues. Germline CDR1 reads MGHRA; CDR2 reads YSYEKL. Here the CDR3 reads CASSQDGAGANTGELFF. The CDR3 DNA sequence: TGCGCCAGCAGCCAAGATGGAGCGGGGGCGAACACCGGGGAGCTGTTTTTT.

This rearrangement joins TRBV5-4 to TRBJ2-3, with 12 bases fitting TRBD2. Germline CDR1 and CDR2: SGHNT and YYREEE (reference sequence). J lost 4 bases, V lost 7 bases, and 4 bases had no gene match. The CDR3 sequence is 14 residues long. For the CDR3, the DNA is TGTGCCAGCGGGGGGACTAGCGGGTCAGATACGCAGTATTTT. Translated: CASGGTSGSDTQYF.

This clonotype came up once. The chain is built from TRBV2 and TRBJ1-2; D might be TRBD1 (6 bases). The CDR3 extends over 14 amino acids. V was trimmed by 6 bases and J by 4 bases, leaving 15 bases between them. Germline assignment: CDR1 SNHLY and CDR2 FYNNEI. The CDR3 sequence: CASSGGQKSYGYTF. CDR3 sequence (DNA): TGTGCCAGCAGCGGCGGACAGAAGTCCTATGGCTACACCTTC.

V and J are TRBV12-3 or TRBV12-4 and TRBJ1-3; D call uncertain. CDR3 length: 14 residues. Trimming shortened V by 4 bases and J by 7 bases, and 14 bases separated the two germline ends. CDR3 amino acids: CASSSDGERNTIYF. The CDR3 bases are TGTGCCAGCAGTTCGGACGGGGAGAGGAACACCATATATTTT.

This rearrangement joins TRBV20-1 to TRBJ2-7, with D perhaps matching TRBD2 (5 bases). Between the trimmed V and J ends, which lost 0 bases and 4 bases, there was a span of 10 bases. Germline CDR1 reads DFQATT; CDR2 reads SNEGSKA (reference sequence). The CDR3 consists of 13 residues. DNA of the CDR3: TGCAGTGCTAGAGACTCGACGGGATACGAGCAGTACTTC. It is translated as CSARDSTGYEQYF.

This clonotype was found many times. J is TRBJ2-1 and V is TRBV6-2 or TRBV6-3; D possibly matches TRBD1 or TRBD2 (5 bases each). The CDR3 totals 14 residues. The germline CDR1 and CDR2 sequences are MNHEY and SVGEGT. The V end lost 2 bases, the J end lost 6 bases, and 11 bases lay between the germline ends. CDR3 residues: CASSYDPGTNEQFF. The DNA of the CDR3 is TGTGCCAGCAGTTACGATCCAGGGACCAATGAGCAGTTCTTC.

This rearrangement joins TRBV27 to TRBJ2-1; tentatively, D is TRBD1 (7 bases). Germline V lookup: CDR1 MNHEY, CDR2 SMNVEV (reference sequence). Trimming stripped 6 bases from V and 3 bases from J, with 12 bases between. The CDR3 has 14 amino acids. The CDR3 region is CASRQGGSYNEQFF. For the CDR3, the DNA is TGTGCCAGCAGGCAGGGGGGAAGCTACAATGAGCAGTTCTTC.

The chain employs TRBV29-1 and TRBJ2-5, with D tentatively TRBD1 or TRBD2 (5 bases each). V was cut by 7 bases and J by 0 bases, with 24 bases left in between. CDR1 SQVTM and CDR2 ANQGSEA come from the germline V gene. This CDR3 has 17 residues. CDR3 region: CSAEAGGGPKYQETQYF. The CDR3 DNA sequence: TGCAGCGCCGAGGCGGGTGGGGGACCCAAGTACCAAGAGACCCAGTACTTC. Combining the CDR3 with reference TRBV29-1 and TRBJ2-5 gives the whole variable domain SAVISQKPSRDICQRGTSLTIQCQVDSQVTMMFWYRQQPGQSLTLIATANQGSEATYESGFVIDKFPISRPNLTFSTLTVSNMSPEDSSIYLCSAEAGGGPKYQETQYFGPGTRLLVL.

This clonotype was found a few times. The CDR3 loop is CASSPTNTEAFF. DNA for the CDR3: TGTGCCAGCTCACCAACGAACACTGAAGCTTTCTTT. The rearrangement uses TRBV18 and TRBJ1-1, with unresolved D. The germline gives CDR1 KGHSH, CDR2 LQKENI. The CDR3 is 12 residues long. Trimming shortened V by 2 bases and J by 1 base, and 2 bases separated the two germline ends. The whole variable domain, remainder taken from reference TRBV18 and TRBJ1-1, is NAGVMQNPRHLVRRRGQEARLRCSPMKGHSHVYWYRQLPEEGLKFMVYLQKENIIDESGMPKERFSAEFPKEGPSILRIQQVVRGDSAAYFCASSPTNTEAFFGQGTRLTVV.

This chain links TRBV6-1 with TRBJ2-7; TRBD1 matches at 10 bases. CDR1 MNHNS and CDR2 SASEGT come from the germline V gene. This CDR3 region has 13 residues. The trim removed 5 bases at V and 5 bases at J, leaving 3 bases unmatched. The CDR3 is CASSRTGGNEQYF. CDR3 coding DNA: TGTGCCAGCAGTCGGACAGGGGGAAACGAGCAGTACTTC.

In this sample, this clonotype turned up a few times. V and J are TRBV19 and TRBJ1-2, with D hard to call. Deletions cut 5 bases from V and 3 bases from J, with 4 bases between. CDR1 and CDR2 from the germline V gene are LNHDA and SQIVND (reference sequence). The CDR3 covers 11 residues. The CDR3 nucleotides read TGTGCCAGTAGTTCCGACTATGGCTACACCTTC. Protein sequence: CASSSDYGYTF.

CDR3 region: CSARGLAGGPNNEQFF. DNA for the CDR3: TGCAGTGCTAGAGGACTAGCGGGGGGGCCTAACAATGAGCAGTTCTTC. The chain is built from TRBV20-1 and TRBJ2-1; 14 bases map to TRBD2. The CDR3 is 16 amino acids. Germline trimming cut 1 base from V and 5 bases from J; bases unmatched to any gene: 4. Per the germline V gene, CDR1 is DFQATT and CDR2 is SNEGSKA (reference sequence).

The sample holds many counts of this clonotype. The chain has TRBV12-3 or TRBV12-4 and TRBJ2-7; 7 bases line up with TRBD1. V was clipped by 1 base and J by 4 bases; unmatched bases: 4. The CDR3 contains 14 residues. CDR3: CASSLDGTEYEQYF. The CDR3 bases are TGTGCCAGCAGTTTAGACGGGACAGAATACGAGCAGTACTTC.

The chain couples TRBV20-1 to TRBJ2-4; 9 positions match TRBD1. The CDR3 runs to 17 residues. CDR1 and CDR2 from the germline V gene are DFQATT and SNEGSKA (reference sequence). V lost 6 bases, J lost 0 bases, and 12 bases stayed unmatched. In DNA form, the CDR3 reads TGCAGTGCGACAAAAGGTGGGACAGGGCTAGCCAAAAACATTCAGTACTTC. Translation: CSATKGGTGLAKNIQYF.

This clonotype was detected ten times or more. The rearrangement links TRBV11-2 to TRBJ1-3; D uncertain. The CDR3 contains 12 residues. The V gene's germline CDR1 is SGHAT and CDR2 FQNNGV. The germline V and J ends were trimmed by 5 bases and 4 bases, with 6 bases remaining between them. The CDR3 nucleotides are TGTGCCAGCAGCCCCAGCGGAAACACCATATATTTT. Amino acid sequence: CASSPSGNTIYF.

This clonotype was recorded many times. The genes are TRBV12-3 or TRBV12-4 and TRBJ2-5; D uncertain. There are 13 residues in the CDR3. Between the trimmed V and J ends, which lost 8 bases and 1 base, there was a span of 11 bases. CDR3 DNA sequence: TGTGCCAGCTCCCGGCGGAGCCAAGAGACCCAGTACTTC. It yields the protein CASSRRSQETQYF.